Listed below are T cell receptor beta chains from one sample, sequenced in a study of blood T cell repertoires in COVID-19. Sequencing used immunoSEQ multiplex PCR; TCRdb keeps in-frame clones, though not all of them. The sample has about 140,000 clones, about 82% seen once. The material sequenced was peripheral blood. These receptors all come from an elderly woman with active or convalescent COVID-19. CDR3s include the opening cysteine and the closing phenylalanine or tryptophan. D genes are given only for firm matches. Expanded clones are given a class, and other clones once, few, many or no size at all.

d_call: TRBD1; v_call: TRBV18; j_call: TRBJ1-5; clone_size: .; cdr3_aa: CASSRDRGANQPQHF; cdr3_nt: TGTGCCAGCTCACGGGACAGGGGTGCAAATCAGCCCCAGCATTTT
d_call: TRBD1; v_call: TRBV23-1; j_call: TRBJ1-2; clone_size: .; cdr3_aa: CASSHPDRNNYGYTF; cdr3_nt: TGCGCCAGCAGCCATCCGGACAGGAATAACTATGGCTACACCTTC
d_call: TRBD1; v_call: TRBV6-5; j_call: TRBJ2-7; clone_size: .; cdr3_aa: CASRARTGGRSEQYF; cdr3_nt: TGTGCCAGCAGGGCCCGGACAGGGGGAAGAAGTGAGCAGTACTTC
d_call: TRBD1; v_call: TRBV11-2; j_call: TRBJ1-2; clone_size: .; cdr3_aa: CASSLQRTGGDSGYTF; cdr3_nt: TGTGCCAGCAGCTTGCAAAGGACAGGGGGCGACTCTGGCTACACCTTC
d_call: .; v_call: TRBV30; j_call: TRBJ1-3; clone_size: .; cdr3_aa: CAWSVSGGGNTIYF; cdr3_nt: TGTGCCTGGAGTGTATCGGGGGGTGGAAACACCATATATTTT
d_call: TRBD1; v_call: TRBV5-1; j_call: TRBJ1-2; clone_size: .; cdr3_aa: CASTPGGGVYGYTF; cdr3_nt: TGCGCCAGCACCCCCGGAGGGGGCGTCTATGGCTACACCTTC
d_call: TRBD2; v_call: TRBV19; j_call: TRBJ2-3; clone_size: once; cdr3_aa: CASRSKAGGPYTQYF; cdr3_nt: TGTGCCAGTAGATCCAAAGCGGGGGGGCCTTATACGCAGTATTTT
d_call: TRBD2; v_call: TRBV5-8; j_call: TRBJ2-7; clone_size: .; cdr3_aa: CASSRDGRRSYEQYF; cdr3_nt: TGTGCCAGCAGCCGTGACGGGAGGCGTTCCTACGAGCAGTACTTC
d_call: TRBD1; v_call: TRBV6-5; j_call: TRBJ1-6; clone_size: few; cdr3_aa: CASSSVRDSRNSPLHF; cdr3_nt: TGTGCCAGCAGTTCAGTCCGGGACAGCCGTAATTCACCCCTCCACTTT
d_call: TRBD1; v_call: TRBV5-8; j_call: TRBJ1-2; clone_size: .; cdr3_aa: CASSWGTVGGYTF; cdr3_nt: TGTGCCAGCAGTTGGGGGACAGTGGGGGGCTACACCTTC
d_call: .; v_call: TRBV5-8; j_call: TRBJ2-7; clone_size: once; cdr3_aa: CASSSGLSNSYEQYF; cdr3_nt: TGTGCCAGCAGCTCGGGACTTTCTAACTCCTACGAGCAGTACTTC
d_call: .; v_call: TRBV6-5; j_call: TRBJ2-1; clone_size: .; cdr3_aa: CASSYSRPRGEQFF; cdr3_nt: TGTGCCAGCAGTTACTCCCGGCCCCGCGGTGAGCAGTTCTTC
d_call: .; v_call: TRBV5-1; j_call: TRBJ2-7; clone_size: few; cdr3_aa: CASSLFDSSYEQYF; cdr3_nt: TGCGCCAGCAGCTTATTTGACAGCTCCTACGAGCAGTACTTC
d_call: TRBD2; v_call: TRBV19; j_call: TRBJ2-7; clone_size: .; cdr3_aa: CASSIGTREGEQYF; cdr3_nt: TGTGCCAGTAGTATTGGTACCAGGGAGGGCGAGCAGTACTTC
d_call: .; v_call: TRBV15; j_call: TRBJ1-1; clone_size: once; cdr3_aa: CATSRAVQATEAFF; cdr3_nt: TGTGCCACCAGCAGGGCCGTCCAGGCGACTGAAGCTTTCTTT
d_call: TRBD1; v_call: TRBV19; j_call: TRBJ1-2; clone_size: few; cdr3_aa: CASSTKGTGGGGYTF; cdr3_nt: TGTGCCAGTAGTACCAAAGGGACAGGGGGCGGCGGCTACACCTTC
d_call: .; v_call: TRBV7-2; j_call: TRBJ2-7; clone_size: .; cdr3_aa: CASSRRSALSYEQYF; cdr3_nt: TGTGCCAGCAGCCGCAGGTCGGCCTTGTCCTACGAGCAGTACTTC
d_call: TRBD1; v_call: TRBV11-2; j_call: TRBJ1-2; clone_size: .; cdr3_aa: CASSNTGGGYGYTF; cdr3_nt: TGTGCCAGCAGCAATACAGGGGGCGGCTATGGCTACACCTTC
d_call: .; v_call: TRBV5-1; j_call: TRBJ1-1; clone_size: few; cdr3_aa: CASSRSTGGNTEAFF; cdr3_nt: TGCGCCAGCAGTCGAAGTACCGGGGGAAACACTGAAGCTTTCTTT
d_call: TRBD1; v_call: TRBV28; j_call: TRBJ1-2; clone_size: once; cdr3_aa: CASIGQGVYGYTF; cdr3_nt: TGTGCCAGCATCGGACAGGGGGTCTATGGCTACACCTTC
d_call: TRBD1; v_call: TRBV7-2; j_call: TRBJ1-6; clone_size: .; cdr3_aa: CASSQQGARNNSPLHF; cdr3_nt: TGTGCCAGCAGCCAACAGGGGGCGCGGAATAATTCACCCCTCCACTTT
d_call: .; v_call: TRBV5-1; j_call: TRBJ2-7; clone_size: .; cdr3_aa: CASSPQAGITYEQYF; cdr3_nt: TGCGCCAGCAGCCCCCAGGCAGGGATAACCTACGAGCAGTACTTC
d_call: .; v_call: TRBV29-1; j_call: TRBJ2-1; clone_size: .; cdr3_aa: CSAITNYNEQFF; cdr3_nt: TGCAGCGCCATAACAAATTACAATGAGCAGTTCTTC
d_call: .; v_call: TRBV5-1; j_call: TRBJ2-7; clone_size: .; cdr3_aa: CASSLDTGSRYEQYF; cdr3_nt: TGCGCCAGCAGCTTGGATACAGGGAGTCGATACGAGCAGTACTTC
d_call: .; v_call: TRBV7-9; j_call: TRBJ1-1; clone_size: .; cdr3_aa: CASSSSWQGTEAFF; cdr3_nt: TGTGCCAGCAGCTCCTCTTGGCAGGGCACTGAAGCTTTCTTT
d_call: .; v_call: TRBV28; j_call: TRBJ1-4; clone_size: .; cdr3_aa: CASTIGGSNEKLFF; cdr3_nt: TGTGCCAGCACTATCGGGGGATCTAATGAAAAACTGTTTTTT
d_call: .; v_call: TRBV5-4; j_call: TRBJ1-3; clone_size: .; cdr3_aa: CASSSGTGNTIYF; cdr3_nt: TGTGCCAGCAGCTCAGGGACTGGAAACACCATATATTTT
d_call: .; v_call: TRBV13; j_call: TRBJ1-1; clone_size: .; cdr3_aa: CASSLEPGGVNNTEAFF; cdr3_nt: TGTGCCAGCAGCTTAGAGCCAGGAGGGGTTAATAACACTGAAGCTTTCTTT
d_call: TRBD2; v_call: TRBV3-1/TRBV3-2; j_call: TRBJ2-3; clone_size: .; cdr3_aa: CASSQGPGGGTDTQYF; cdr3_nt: TGTGCCAGCAGCCAAGGTCCGGGGGGGGGAACAGATACGCAGTATTTT
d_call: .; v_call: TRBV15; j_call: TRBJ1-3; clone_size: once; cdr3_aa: CATSPSGGWSGNTIYF; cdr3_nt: TGTGCCACCAGCCCCTCGGGGGGCTGGTCTGGAAACACCATATATTTT
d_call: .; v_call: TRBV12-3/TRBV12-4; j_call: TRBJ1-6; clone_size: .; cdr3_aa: CASSSEQVSPLHF; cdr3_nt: TGTGCCAGCAGTTCCGAACAAGTTTCACCCCTCCACTTT
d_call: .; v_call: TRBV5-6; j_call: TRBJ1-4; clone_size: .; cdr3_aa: CASSLHRAFNEKLFF; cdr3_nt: TGTGCCAGCAGCTTGCACAGAGCTTTTAATGAAAAACTGTTTTTT
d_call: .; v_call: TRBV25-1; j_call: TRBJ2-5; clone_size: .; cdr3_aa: CASSERHRAAETQYF; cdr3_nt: TGTGCCAGCAGTGAACGCCACAGGGCGGCGGAGACCCAGTACTTC
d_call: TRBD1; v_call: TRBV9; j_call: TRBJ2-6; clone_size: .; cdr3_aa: CASSDHGQELLAGANVLTF; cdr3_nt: TGTGCCAGCAGCGACCACGGACAGGAGCTACTAGCTGGGGCCAACGTCCTGACTTTC
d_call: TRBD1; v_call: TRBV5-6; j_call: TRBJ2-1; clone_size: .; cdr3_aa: CASSLVGAGGWDEQFF; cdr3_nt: TGTGCCAGCAGCTTGGTAGGGGCAGGGGGATGGGATGAGCAGTTCTTC
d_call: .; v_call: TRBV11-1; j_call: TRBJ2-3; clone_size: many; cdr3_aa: CASSQSRSSQYF; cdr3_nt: TGTGCCAGCAGTCAGTCCAGGTCTTCGCAGTATTTT
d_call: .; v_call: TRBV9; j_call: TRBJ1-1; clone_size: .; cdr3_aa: CASSVVAGGIQVQVFF; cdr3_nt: .
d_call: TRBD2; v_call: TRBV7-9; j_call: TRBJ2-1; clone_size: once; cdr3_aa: CASSWGGTSLINEQFF; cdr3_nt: TGTGCCAGCAGCTGGGGGGGGACTAGCCTTATAAATGAGCAGTTCTTC